This T cell receptor (beta chain) was recorded in a study of T-cell memory formation after mild COVID-19. TCRdb itself ran the 5' RACE reads through MiXCR, one entry per CDR3 protein. Found here are about 180,000 distinct CDR3 sequences, under 20% of them singletons; the top ten hold roughly 2.1%. This CDR3 comprises 11 residues. Trimming stripped 0 bases from V and 12 bases from J, with 6 bases between. The J gene is TRBJ2-1, the V gene TRBV12-3 or TRBV12-4; D is undetermined. The sample consisted of PBMCs or a T cell subset sorted from them (not recorded which). The receptor was derived from an adult woman who had mild COVID-19 (a few samples of this study predate the infection). Cell type and time point are not known. As DNA, the CDR3 is TGTGCCAGCAGTTTAGCCGAGCCGCAGTTCTTC. Amino acids: CASSLAEPQFF.